This TCR beta chain was obtained from a study of shared clonotypes between healthy human individuals. CD45RO-negative cells were positively selected for CCR7, leaving out terminally differentiated effector memory CD45RA+ cells. The ends were cut back, 4 bases at V and 0 bases at J, with 16 bases in the middle. This CDR3 region has 17 residues. Germline lookup yields CDR1 GTSNPN and CDR2 SVGIG (reference sequence). Repertoires were generated with immunoSEQ multiplex PCR, while TCRdb's copy carries only in-frame clones and drops some. Found here are 2 million or so clones, about 95% of them singletons; the top ten hold 0.9% to 1.3%.

The sequencing input was naive CD8+ T cells sorted from blood. This chain connects TRBV30 to TRBJ1-6; D not certain. The receptor was derived from a man aged 18 to 30 in good health. The CDR3 DNA follows: TGTGCCTGGACGGAGAGGGCACCTAGCTCCTATAATTCACCCCTCCACTTT. It encodes CAWTERAPSSYNSPLHF.